The 8 T cell receptor beta chains in this list originate from one sample, sequenced in a study of blood T cell repertoires in COVID-19. Measured with immunoSEQ multiplex PCR; TCRdb has only the in-frame clones, and not every one. The sample consists of around 130,000 clones, roughly four fifths of them appearing once. The sequenced sample consisted of peripheral blood. These receptors were obtained from a human donor in a cohort sampled during active COVID-19.

This chain links TRBV11-3 with TRBJ2-1; 9 bases are a match to TRBD1. V shed 5 bases and J 2 bases; nucleotides not matched to a gene: 4. CDR3 size: 15 residues. Germline V CDR1 and CDR2: SGHNT, YENEEA. The chain's CDR3 is CASSPRQGAYNEQFF. The CDR3 DNA reads as TGTGCCAGCAGCCCCAGACAGGGGGCCTACAATGAGCAGTTCTTC.

This clone was detected only a few times. The rearrangement links TRBV7-9 to TRBJ2-7, with a tentative D call TRBD1 (6 bases). This CDR3 comprises 12 residues. V was shortened by 5 bases and J by 4 bases, with 9 bases between the two germline ends. Germline loops: CDR1 SEHNR, CDR2 FQNEAQ (reference sequence). The CDR3 coding sequence is TGTGCCAGCAGCACTCAGGGGTACGAGCAGTACTTC. Translation: CASSTQGYEQYF.

This clone showed up just once. The J gene is TRBJ2-1, the V gene TRBV3-1 (or the pseudogene TRBV3-2); 9 bases line up with TRBD2. Germline trimming cut 4 bases from V and 2 bases from J; bases unmatched to any gene: 3. The CDR3 runs 15 residues. Per germline, CDR1 LGHDT and CDR2 YNNKEL (reference sequence). The CDR3 loop is CASSRSGGPYNEQFF. For the CDR3, the DNA is TGTGCCAGCAGCCGAAGCGGGGGGCCCTACAATGAGCAGTTCTTC.

The chain combines TRBV10-3 with TRBJ1-1; TRBD1 matches 7 bases. Trimming removed 6 bases from V and 1 base from J; junction bases left unmatched: 5. The CDR3 spans 14 residues. CDR1 ENHRY and CDR2 SYGVKD come from the germline V gene. CDR3 region: CAISGSGGNTEAFF. The CDR3 nucleotides are TGTGCCATCAGCGGGTCAGGGGGGAACACTGAAGCTTTCTTT.

The chain couples TRBV7-9 to TRBJ1-3; D call uncertain. This CDR3 has 16 amino acids. The germline gives CDR1 SEHNR, CDR2 FQNEAQ (reference sequence). V was clipped by 2 bases and J by 0 bases, with 11 bases between them. The CDR3 bases are TGTGCCAGCAGCTTACGTGGCCGAAACTCTGGAAACACCATATATTTT. It yields the protein CASSLRGRNSGNTIYF.

The count of this clone is one. The V gene is TRBV25-1, the J gene TRBJ2-2, with D maybe TRBD2 (7 bases). Germline V gives CDR1 MGHDK, CDR2 SYGVNS. The CDR3 has 15 amino acids. Deletions cut 4 bases from V and 2 bases from J, with 11 bases between. CDR3 protein: CASSVAGANTGELFF. The DNA of the CDR3 is TGTGCCAGCAGTGTGGCGGGGGCCAACACCGGGGAGCTGTTTTTT. The variable domain in full, with the rest retrieved from reference TRBV25-1 and TRBJ2-2, is EADIYQTPRYLVIGTGKKITLECSQTMGHDKMYWYQQDPGMELHLIHYSYGVNSTEKGDLSSESTVSRIRTEHFPLTLESARPSHTSQYLCASSVAGANTGELFFGEGSRLTVL.

This chain connects TRBV6-5 to TRBJ1-2; D is ambiguous. Deletions cut 5 bases from V and 5 bases from J, with 12 bases between. CDR1 MNHEY and CDR2 SVGAGI come from the germline V gene. The CDR3 sequence is 13 residues long. The CDR3 coding sequence is TGTGCCAGCAGTCCGGGGAAGTTATATGGCTACACCTTC. This sequence encodes CASSPGKLYGYTF.

The chain couples TRBV3-1 (or the pseudogene TRBV3-2) to TRBJ2-3; 9 positions agree with TRBD1. Trimming at V came to 3 bases and at J to 2 bases, leaving 6 bases not matched to a gene. This CDR3 is built from 16 residues. Germline values: CDR1 LGHDT, CDR2 YNNKEL (reference sequence). CDR3 sequence (DNA): TGTGCCAGCAGCCAGTCGGACAGGGGACCCACAGATACGCAGTATTTT. This codes for CASSQSDRGPTDTQYF.